The source of this TCR beta chain is a study of blood T cell repertoires in COVID-19. Background on the study: Specimens from acute and convalescent COVID-19 originated in the United States, Italy and Spain. PBMCs, B-cell-depleted T cells, or T cells were the source of the cDNA or gDNA that made up the material.

Per the study methods: Estimation of nucleated cell counts was performed using reference gene primer amplification. The repertoire was sequenced with immunoSEQ multiplex PCR; TCRdb's copy has only in-frame clones and lacks some. V and J calls and clone size follow that table, whereas D and trimming were derived from the DNA. The sample consists of over 150,000 clones, 87% of them appearing once. The CDR3 extends over 13 amino acids. Germline V gives CDR1 SQVTM, CDR2 ANQGSEA. Sequencing was performed on peripheral blood. The TCR sequence derives from a woman aged 60-75 years who had recovered from COVID-19. V and J are TRBV29-1 and TRBJ1-4; tentatively, D is TRBD1 (6 bases). The CDR3 region has the DNA TGCAGTGCCGGACAGCCAACTAATGAAAAACTGTTTTTT. Protein product: CSAGQPTNEKLFF.